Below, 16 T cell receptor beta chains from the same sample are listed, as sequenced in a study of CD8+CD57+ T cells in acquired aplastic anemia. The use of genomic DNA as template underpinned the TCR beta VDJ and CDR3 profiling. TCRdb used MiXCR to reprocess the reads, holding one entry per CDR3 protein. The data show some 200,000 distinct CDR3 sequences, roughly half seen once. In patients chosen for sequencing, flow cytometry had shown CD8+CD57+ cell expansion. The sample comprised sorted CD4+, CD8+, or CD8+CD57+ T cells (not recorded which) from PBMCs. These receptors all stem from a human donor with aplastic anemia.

CDR3 in DNA: TGCAGCGCCGTAGGTCAGGGACGTAGAAACATTCAGTACTTC. Residues: CSAVGQGRRNIQYF. The rearrangement links TRBV29-1 to TRBJ2-4; D could derive from TRBD1 or TRBD2 (5 bases each). The CDR3 runs 14 residues. V was pared by 7 bases and J by 6 bases, with 19 bases between. Germline CDR1 is SQVTM and CDR2 is ANQGSEA.

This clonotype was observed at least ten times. CDR3 sequence (DNA): TGTGCCAGCAGCCCGGAACAGGGCAGTGCGGGCTACACCTTC. Amino acid sequence: CASSPEQGSAGYTF. This chain links TRBV12-3 or TRBV12-4 with TRBJ1-2; a possible D gene is TRBD1 (6 bases). The CDR3 consists of 14 residues. V was shortened by 6 bases and J by 8 bases, with 19 bases between the two germline ends.

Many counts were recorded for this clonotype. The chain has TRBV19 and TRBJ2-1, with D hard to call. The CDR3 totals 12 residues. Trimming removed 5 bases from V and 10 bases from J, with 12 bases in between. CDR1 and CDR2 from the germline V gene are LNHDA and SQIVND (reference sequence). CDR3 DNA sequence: TGTGCCAGTAGTTTCCGTGGTTACGAGCAGTTCTTC. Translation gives CASSFRGYEQFF.

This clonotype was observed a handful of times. In nucleotides, the CDR3 is TGTGCGCTTTCCCAGGGTACGCAGTATTTT. Amino acids: CALSQGTQYF. The chain joins TRBV2 to TRBJ2-3; maybe TRBD1 (5 bases). This CDR3 spans 10 amino acids. The V gene's germline CDR1 is SNHLY and CDR2 FYNNEI. The full variable domain, completed using reference TRBV2 and TRBJ2-3, is EPEVTQTPSHQVTQMGQEVILRCVPISNHLYFYWYRQILGQKVEFLVSFYNNEISEKSEIFDDQFSVERPDGSNFTLKIRSTKLEDSAMYFCALSQGTQYFGPGTRLTVL.

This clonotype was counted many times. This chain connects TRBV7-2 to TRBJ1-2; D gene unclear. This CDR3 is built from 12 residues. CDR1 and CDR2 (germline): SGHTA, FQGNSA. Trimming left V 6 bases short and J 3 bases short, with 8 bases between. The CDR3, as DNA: TGTGCCAGCAGTAATTTGGACTATGGCTACACCTTC. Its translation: CASSNLDYGYTF.

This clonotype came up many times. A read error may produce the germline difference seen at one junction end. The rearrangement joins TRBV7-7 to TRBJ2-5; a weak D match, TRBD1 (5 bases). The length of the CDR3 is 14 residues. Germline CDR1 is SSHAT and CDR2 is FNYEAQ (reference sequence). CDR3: CASSLGRVAETQYF. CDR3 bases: TGTGCTAGCAGCTTAGGCAGGGTCGCAGAGACCCAGTACTTC.

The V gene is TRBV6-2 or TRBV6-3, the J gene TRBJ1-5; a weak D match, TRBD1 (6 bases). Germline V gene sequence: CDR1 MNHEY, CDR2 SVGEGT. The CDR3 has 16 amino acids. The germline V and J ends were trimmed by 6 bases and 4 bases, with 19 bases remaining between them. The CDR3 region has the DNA TGTGCCAGCAGCCCTCGGTTGGGACAACGAAATCAGCCCCAGCATTTT. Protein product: CASSPRLGQRNQPQHF.

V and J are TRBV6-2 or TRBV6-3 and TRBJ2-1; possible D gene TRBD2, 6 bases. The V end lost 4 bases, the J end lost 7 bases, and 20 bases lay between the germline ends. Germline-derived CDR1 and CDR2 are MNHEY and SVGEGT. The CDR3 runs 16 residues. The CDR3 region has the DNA TGTGCCAGCAGTTCTCGGCTCAGCGGGCAGGCAAATGAGCAGTTCTTC. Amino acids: CASSSRLSGQANEQFF.

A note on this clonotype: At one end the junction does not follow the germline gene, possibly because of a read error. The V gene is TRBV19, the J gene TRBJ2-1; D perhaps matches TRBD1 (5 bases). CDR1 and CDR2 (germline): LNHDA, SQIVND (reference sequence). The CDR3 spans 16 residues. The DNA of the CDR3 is TGTGCCAGTAGCGTCCTCCAAGGGGCCTCCTACAATGGGCAGTTCTTC. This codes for CASSVLQGASYNGQFF.

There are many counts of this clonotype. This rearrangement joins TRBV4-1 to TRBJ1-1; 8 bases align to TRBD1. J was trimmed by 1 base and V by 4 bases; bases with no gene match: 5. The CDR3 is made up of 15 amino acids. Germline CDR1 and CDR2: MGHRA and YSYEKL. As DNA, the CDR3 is TGCGCCAGCAGCCCTCTAGGGACAGGGAACACTGAAGCTTTCTTT. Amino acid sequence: CASSPLGTGNTEAFF.

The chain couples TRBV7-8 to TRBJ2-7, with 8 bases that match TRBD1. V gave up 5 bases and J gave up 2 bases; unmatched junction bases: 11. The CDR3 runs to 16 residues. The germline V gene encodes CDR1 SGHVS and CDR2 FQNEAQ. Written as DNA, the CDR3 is TGTGCCAGCAGCCCGTCCGACAGGGGACCAACCTACGAGCAGTACTTC. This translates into CASSPSDRGPTYEQYF.

The CDR3 bases are TGCAGCGTTGAAGGCGTTACCTACGAGCAGTACTTC. Its translation: CSVEGVTYEQYF. This sequence joins TRBV29-1 and TRBJ2-7; D gene uncertain. Looked up from germline, CDR1 is SQVTM and CDR2 is ANQGSEA. V dropped 1 base and J dropped 2 bases, with 6 bases sitting between them. The CDR3 is made up of 12 amino acids.

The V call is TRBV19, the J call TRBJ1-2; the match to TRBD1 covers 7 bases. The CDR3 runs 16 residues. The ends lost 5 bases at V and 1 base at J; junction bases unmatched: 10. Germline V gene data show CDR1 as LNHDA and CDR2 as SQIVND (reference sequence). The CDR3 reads CASSAPPGQNNYGYTF. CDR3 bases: TGTGCCAGTAGTGCCCCACCGGGACAGAATAACTATGGCTACACCTTC.

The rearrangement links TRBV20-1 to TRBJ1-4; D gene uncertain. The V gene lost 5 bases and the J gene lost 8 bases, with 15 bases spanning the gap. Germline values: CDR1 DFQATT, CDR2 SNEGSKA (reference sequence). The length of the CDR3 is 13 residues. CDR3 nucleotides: TGCAGTGCTGAACCGGCTCTTGACGAAAAACTGTTTTTT. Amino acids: CSAEPALDEKLFF.

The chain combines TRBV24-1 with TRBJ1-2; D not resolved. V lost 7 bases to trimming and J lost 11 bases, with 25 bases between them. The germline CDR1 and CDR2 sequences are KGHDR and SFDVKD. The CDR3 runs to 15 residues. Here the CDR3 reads CATSDGPTLNCGYTF. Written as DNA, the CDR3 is TGTGCCACCAGCGATGGGCCGACACTGAACTGTGGTTACACCTTC.

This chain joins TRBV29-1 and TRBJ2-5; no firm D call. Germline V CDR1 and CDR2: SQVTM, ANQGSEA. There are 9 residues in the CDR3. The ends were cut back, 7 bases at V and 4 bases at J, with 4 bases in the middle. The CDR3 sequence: CSGGETQYF. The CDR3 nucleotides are TGCAGCGGGGGAGAGACCCAGTACTTC.